The clone carrying this T cell receptor beta chain was seen just once. This sample is drawn from a study of blood T cell repertoires in COVID-19. Study-wide context: The United States, Italy and Spain were the sources of the acute and convalescent COVID-19 samples. T cells, B-cell-depleted T cells, or PBMCs provided the cDNA or gDNA that served as material.

The CDR3 covers 14 residues. The V and J ends lost 4 bases and 0 bases respectively, with 9 bases between them. Germline V gene data show CDR1 as SGHDN and CDR2 as FVKESK. Per the original methods: Researchers report that nucleated cell counts were estimated from reference gene primer amplification. Some clones are missing from TCRdb's copy, which holds only in-frame ones; the method was immunoSEQ multiplex PCR. For V, J and clone size, that table is used; D and trimming come from the DNA. The sample has over 110,000 clones; roughly 82% are singletons. Material for sequencing was peripheral blood. This clonotype originated in a man in his sixties with active or convalescent COVID-19. The chain links TRBV14 to TRBJ1-2; TRBD1 is a possible D gene (6 bases). CDR3 region: CASSPTGSNYGYTF. CDR3 DNA: TGTGCCAGCAGCCCGACAGGTTCTAACTATGGCTACACCTTC.